These 24 T cell receptor beta chains originate from one sample sequenced in a study of blood T cell repertoires in COVID-19. TCRdb's table, derived via immunoSEQ multiplex PCR, lists solely in-frame clones and lacks some. The repertoire consists of under 130,000 clones, with 85% to 90% occurring once and the leading ten covering 32%. Sequenced sample: peripheral blood. The receptor source for this set is a woman older than 75 with acute or convalescent COVID-19.

The chain recombines TRBV14 with TRBJ2-1; D possibly corresponds to TRBD1 (5 bases). CDR3 length: 15 residues. Trimming pared 0 bases from V and 6 bases from J, leaving 12 bases between. Germline CDR1 and CDR2: SGHDN and FVKESK. The CDR3 region is CASSQDSGRVNEQFF. In DNA, the CDR3 is TGTGCCAGCAGCCAAGATTCGGGCAGGGTCAATGAGCAGTTCTTC.

This chain links TRBV28 with TRBJ2-2; D is undetermined. The CDR3 length is 15 residues. Germline V gene data show CDR1 as MDHEN and CDR2 as SYDVKM. V lost 6 bases to trimming and J lost 0 bases, with 11 bases between them. DNA for the CDR3: TGTGCCAGCAGCCCGTCCCTAGCGAACACCGGGGAGCTGTTTTTT. Residues: CASSPSLANTGELFF.

The V gene is TRBV3-1 (or the pseudogene TRBV3-2), the J gene TRBJ2-5; weak D call: TRBD2 (7 bases). V lost 1 base to trimming and J lost 1 base, with 10 bases between them. CDR3 length: 15 amino acids. The germline V gene has CDR1 LGHDT and CDR2 YNNKEL (reference sequence). The CDR3 DNA is TGTGCCAGCAGCCAAGTGGGGGGGCCCCAAGAGACCCAGTACTTC. It yields the protein CASSQVGGPQETQYF.

The rearrangement uses TRBV20-1 and TRBJ2-1; D unresolved. The CDR3 consists of 11 residues. The V end lost 4 bases, the J end lost 3 bases, and 4 bases lay between the germline ends. The germline gives CDR1 DFQATT, CDR2 SNEGSKA (reference sequence). CDR3 in DNA: TGCAGTGCTAACAGCTACAATGAGCAGTTCTTC. Translation: CSANSYNEQFF.

The chain links TRBV28 to TRBJ1-5; weak D call: TRBD1 (5 bases). The CDR3 consists of 12 residues. V was cut by 5 bases and J by 6 bases, with 8 bases left in between. CDR1 and CDR2 from the germline V gene are MDHEN and SYDVKM. CDR3 nucleotide sequence: TGTGCCAGCAGTCGTCAGGGTCAGCCCCAGCATTTT. Its translation is CASSRQGQPQHF.

V usage is TRBV2 and J usage is TRBJ2-7, with 7 positions matching TRBD1. Germline loops: CDR1 SNHLY, CDR2 FYNNEI. J lost 1 base, V lost 4 bases, and 7 bases had no gene match. CDR3 length equals 15 residues. The CDR3 is CASSGGDRVSYEQYF. The CDR3 DNA reads as TGTGCCAGCAGTGGGGGTGACAGGGTATCCTACGAGCAGTACTTC.

As to this clone: Germline is not matched at one junction end, which may reflect a read error. The V call is TRBV29-1, the J call TRBJ1-2; D is uncertain. The CDR3 spans 11 residues. Germline lookup yields CDR1 SQVTM and CDR2 ANQGSEA. The CDR3 region is CSVEGQAEVLF. In nucleotides, the CDR3 is TGCAGCGTTGAAGGCCAGGCGGAGGTCCTCTTC.

Here the CDR3 reads CASSDLGRDEQYF. CDR3 nucleotides: TGTGCCAGCAGTGACCTTGGGAGGGACGAGCAGTACTTC. The rearrangement links TRBV6-1 to TRBJ2-7; 7 bases are shared with TRBD2. The germline V gene encodes CDR1 MNHNS and CDR2 SASEGT. The V gene end was trimmed by 3 bases and the J gene end by 5 bases; junction bases not matched to a gene: 4. This CDR3 has 13 residues.

The rearrangement joins TRBV30 to TRBJ1-1; TRBD1 is a possible D gene (5 bases). The CDR3 sequence is 16 residues long. The germline V and J ends were trimmed by 5 bases and 0 bases, with 19 bases remaining between them. CDR1 and CDR2 (germline): GTSNPN, SVGIG (reference sequence). The DNA for the CDR3 is TGTGCCTGGCTCCCTTTCCAGAGACAGATGAACACTGAAGCTTTCTTT. This translates into CAWLPFQRQMNTEAFF.

The DNA for the CDR3 is TGTGCCAGCTCACCGTATAAGCAGGGGAATCAGCCCCAGCATTTT. Its translation: CASSPYKQGNQPQHF. The rearrangement links TRBV18 to TRBJ1-5; a weak D match, TRBD1 (6 bases). Trimming left V 3 bases short and J 4 bases short, with 13 bases between. The length of the CDR3 is 15 residues. CDR1 KGHSH and CDR2 LQKENI come from the germline V gene.

This chain links TRBV6-6 with TRBJ1-5, with TRBD1 identical over 7 bases. V was pared by 0 bases and J by 3 bases, with 5 bases of the junction left unmatched. The CDR3 loop spans 16 amino acids. The germline V gene encodes CDR1 MNHNY and CDR2 SVGAGI (reference sequence). CDR3 in amino acids: CASSYSVQGDNQPQHF. CDR3 DNA: TGTGCCAGCAGTTACTCGGTTCAGGGGGACAATCAGCCCCAGCATTTT.

Here the CDR3 DNA reads TGTGCCAGCTCATCTGTAGAGACCCAGTACTTC. This gives the protein CASSSVETQYF. This chain connects TRBV18 to TRBJ2-5; D ambiguous. In germline, CDR1 is KGHSH, CDR2 LQKENI. The CDR3 runs 11 residues. The V end was cut by 5 bases, the J end by 4 bases, with 5 bases between.

The chain recombines TRBV12-5 with TRBJ2-7, with TRBD1 matching over 7 bases. This CDR3 is 14 amino acids long. Germline CDR1 and CDR2: LGHNT and FRNRAP. The V segment lost 6 bases and the J segment 2 bases; nucleotides outside the gene matches: 7. As DNA, the CDR3 is TGTGCTAGTGGCCGAGGACAGGCCGCCTACGAGCAGTACTTC. Translated, it gives CASGRGQAAYEQYF. Based on the CDR3 plus reference TRBV12-5 and TRBJ2-7, the full variable domain is DARVTQTPRHKVTEMGQEVTMRCQPILGHNTVFWYRQTMMQGLELLAYFRNRAPLDDSGMPKDRFSAEMPDATLATLKIQPSEPRDSAVYFCASGRGQAAYEQYFGPGTRLTVT.

The chain employs TRBV2 and TRBJ2-2; 8 bases line up with TRBD1. The V and J ends lost 7 bases and 6 bases, in that order; junction bases with no gene match: 7. The germline gives CDR1 SNHLY, CDR2 FYNNEI. The CDR3 loop spans 14 amino acids. CDR3 residues: CASKRLQGAGELFF. The CDR3 DNA reads as TGTGCCAGCAAGAGGCTACAGGGGGCCGGGGAGCTGTTTTTT.

This clone has more than one count but fewer than ten. The chain has TRBV11-2 and TRBJ1-1, with D hard to call. From germline, CDR1 is SGHAT and CDR2 FQNNGV. The germline V and J ends were trimmed by 0 bases and 0 bases, with 5 bases remaining between them. This CDR3 contains 14 residues. DNA of the CDR3: TGTGCCAGCAGCTTAGATCAGGTGAACACTGAAGCTTTCTTT. Its protein product is CASSLDQVNTEAFF.

This sequence joins TRBV7-2 and TRBJ1-5, with a tentative D call TRBD1 (5 bases). The CDR3 length is 15 residues. Germline CDR1 SGHTA, CDR2 FQGNSA. The V and J ends lost 1 base and 0 bases respectively, with 7 bases between them. The CDR3 loop reads CASSLGRDSNQPQHF. The CDR3, as DNA: TGTGCCAGCAGCTTAGGCAGGGATAGCAATCAGCCCCAGCATTTT.

The chain has TRBV2 and TRBJ2-7; perhaps TRBD1 as D (5 bases). This CDR3 is 15 amino acids long. V lost 0 bases, J lost 3 bases, and 12 bases lay in between. CDR1 and CDR2 (germline): SNHLY, FYNNEI. The CDR3 nucleotides are TGTGCCAGCAGTGAAGCACGGCAAAGGGGCTACGAGCAGTACTTC. Its translation is CASSEARQRGYEQYF.

The gene calls are TRBV5-4 and TRBJ2-7; TRBD1 matches 7 bases. The CDR3 is 15 residues long. Unmatched junction bases numbered 9, after V lost 4 bases and J lost 2 bases. Germline CDR1 is SGHNT and CDR2 is YYREEE (reference sequence). The CDR3 region has the DNA TGTGCCAGCAGCCCTTTCCAGGGGGTCACCTACGAGCAGTACTTC. Translating it yields CASSPFQGVTYEQYF. The full variable domain, completed using reference TRBV5-4 and TRBJ2-7, is ETGVTQSPTHLIKTRGQQVTLRCSSQSGHNTVSWYQQALGQGPQFIFQYYREEENGRGNFPPRFSGLQFPNYSSELNVNALELDDSALYLCASSPFQGVTYEQYFGPGTRLTVT.

V usage is TRBV11-2 and J usage is TRBJ1-1, with D perhaps matching TRBD1 (5 bases). V lost 5 bases and J lost 11, with 12 bases in between. The V gene's germline CDR1 is SGHAT and CDR2 FQNNGV. This CDR3 is 11 amino acids long. The CDR3 is CASSPGSGAFF. In DNA, the CDR3 is TGTGCCAGCAGCCCGGGCTCAGGGGCTTTCTTT.

This clone was seen once. J is TRBJ2-1 and V is TRBV7-9; 13 bases line up with TRBD2. Germline V gives CDR1 SEHNR, CDR2 FQNEAQ (reference sequence). The CDR3 is 17 amino acids. J gave up 2 bases and V 6 bases, and 7 bases lay outside the gene matches. The CDR3 bases are TGTGCCAGCAGACCCACGGGACTAGCGGGGCCCTACAATGAGCAGTTCTTC. It encodes CASRPTGLAGPYNEQFF.

This clone was counted once. The V call is TRBV2, the J call TRBJ2-7, with no clear D. CDR3 size: 12 residues. Germline CDR1 reads SNHLY; CDR2 reads FYNNEI. The CDR3 protein is CAARQESYEQYF. As DNA, the CDR3 is TGTGCTGCTAGGCAAGAATCCTACGAGCAGTACTTC.

This clone was seen only once. The gene calls are TRBV6-5 and TRBJ2-2; D may be TRBD1 (6 bases). Germline V CDR1 and CDR2: MNHEY, SVGAGI. Trimming pared 9 bases from V and 7 bases from J, leaving 15 bases between. The CDR3 runs 13 residues. The DNA of the CDR3 is TGTGCCAGTGCCGGGACAACGGGCGGGGAGCTGTTTTTT. This gives the protein CASAGTTGGELFF.

This chain uses TRBV7-8 with TRBJ2-5; 9 bases agree with TRBD2. In germline, CDR1 is SGHVS, CDR2 FQNEAQ. There are 16 residues in the CDR3. V was clipped by 3 bases and J by 2 bases; unmatched bases: 7. The CDR3 region is CASSFSSGAAQETQYF. As DNA, the CDR3 is TGTGCCAGCAGCTTTTCTAGCGGGGCGGCTCAAGAGACCCAGTACTTC.

The rearrangement joins TRBV19 to TRBJ2-1, with 11 bases identical to TRBD2. Trimming removed 10 bases from V and 0 bases from J; junction bases left unmatched: 5. The CDR3 extends over 15 amino acids. The V gene's germline CDR1 is LNHDA and CDR2 SQIVND (reference sequence). DNA of the CDR3: TGTGCCACCATAGCGGGGGGGAGCTCCTACAATGAGCAGTTCTTC. The encoded protein is CATIAGGSSYNEQFF.